This T cell receptor (beta chain) was sequenced for a study of blood T cell repertoires in COVID-19. This CDR3 contains 14 residues. V was cut by 5 bases and J by 4 bases, with 14 bases left in between. Germline V gene data show CDR1 as SGHVS and CDR2 as FQNEAQ. Authors' data handling: Amplification of reference gene primers was used by the study to estimate nucleated cell counts. Clones were read by immunoSEQ multiplex PCR, and TCRdb kept only the in-frame ones, dropping some. The V and J calls and clone size were taken over from that table, and D and trimming were inferred from the DNA. The data show under 250,000 clones, roughly 84% seen once.

This clonotype originated in a man in his forties or fifties with active or convalescent COVID-19. Sequenced material: peripheral blood. The V call is TRBV7-8, the J call TRBJ1-1; the D is unclear. This CDR3 is CASSQMRKSTEAFF. CDR3 in DNA: TGTGCCAGCAGCCAAATGCGGAAATCCACTGAAGCTTTCTTT.